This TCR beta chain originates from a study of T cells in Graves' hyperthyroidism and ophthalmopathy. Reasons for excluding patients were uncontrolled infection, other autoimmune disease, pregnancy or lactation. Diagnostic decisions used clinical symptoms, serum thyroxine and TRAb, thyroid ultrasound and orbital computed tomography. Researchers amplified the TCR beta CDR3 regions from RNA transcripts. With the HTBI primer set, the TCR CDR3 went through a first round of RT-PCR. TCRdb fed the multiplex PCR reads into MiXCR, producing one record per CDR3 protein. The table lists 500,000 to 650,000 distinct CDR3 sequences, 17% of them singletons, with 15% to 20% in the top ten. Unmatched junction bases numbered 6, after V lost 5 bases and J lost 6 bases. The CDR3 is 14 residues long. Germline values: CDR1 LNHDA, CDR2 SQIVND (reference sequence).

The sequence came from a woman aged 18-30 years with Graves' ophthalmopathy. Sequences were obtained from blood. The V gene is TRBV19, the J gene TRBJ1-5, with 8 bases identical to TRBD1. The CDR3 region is CASSPTGQAQPQHF. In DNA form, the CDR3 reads TGTGCCAGTAGTCCCACGGGACAGGCTCAGCCCCAGCATTTT.